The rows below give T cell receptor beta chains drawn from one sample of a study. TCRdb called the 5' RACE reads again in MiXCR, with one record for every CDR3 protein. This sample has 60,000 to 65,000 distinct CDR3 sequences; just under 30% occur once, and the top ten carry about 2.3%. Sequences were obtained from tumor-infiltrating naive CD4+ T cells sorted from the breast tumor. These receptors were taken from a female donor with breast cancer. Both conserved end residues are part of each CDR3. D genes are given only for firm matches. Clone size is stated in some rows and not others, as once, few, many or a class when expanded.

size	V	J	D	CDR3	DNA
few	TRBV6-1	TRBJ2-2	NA	CASKSTSWSTGELFF	TGTGCCAGCAAATCTACTAGCTGGAGCACCGGGGAGCTGTTTTTT
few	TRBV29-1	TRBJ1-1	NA	CSVERGGSNTEAFF	TGCAGCGTTGAAAGAGGAGGTTCGAACACTGAAGCTTTCTTT
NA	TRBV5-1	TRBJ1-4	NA	CASSFSGLNEKLFF	TGCGCCAGCAGCTTCTCTGGACTTAATGAAAAACTGTTTTTT
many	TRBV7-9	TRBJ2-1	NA	CASSPPRDRRNEQFF	TGTGCCAGCAGCCCACCCAGAGACAGGCGTAATGAGCAGTTCTTC
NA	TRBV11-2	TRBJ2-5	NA	CASSPRFRETQYF	TGTGCCAGCAGCCCCAGATTTAGAGAGACCCAGTACTTC
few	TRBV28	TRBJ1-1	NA	CASRRGTSTEAFF	TGTGCCAGCAGAAGGGGCACGAGTACTGAAGCTTTCTTT
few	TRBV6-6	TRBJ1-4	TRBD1	CASFPGQGKQKLFF	TGTGCCAGTTTTCCGGGACAGGGTAAACAAAAACTGTTTTTT
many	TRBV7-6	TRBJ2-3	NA	CASSTSTDTQYF	TGTGCCAGCAGCACAAGCACAGATACGCAGTATTTT
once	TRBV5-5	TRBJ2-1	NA	CASGMVQGGIYNEQFF	TGTGCCAGCGGGATGGTCCAGGGGGGGATTTACAATGAGCAGTTCTTC
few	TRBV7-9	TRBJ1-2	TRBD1	CASSSGQAGGGYTF	TGTGCCAGCAGCTCCGGACAGGCGGGGGGTGGCTACACCTTC
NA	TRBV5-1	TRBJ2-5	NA	CASKGQAGQETQYF	TGCGCCAGCAAGGGGCAGGCGGGGCAAGAGACCCAGTACTTC
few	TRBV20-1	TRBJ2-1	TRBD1	CSANRGSSYEQFF	TGCAGTGCTAACAGGGGATCCTCTTATGAGCAGTTCTTC
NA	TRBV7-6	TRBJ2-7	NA	CASSLTGEGGYEQYF	TGTGCCAGCAGCTTGACAGGGGAGGGTGGGTACGAGCAGTACTTC